This TCR beta chain emerged from a study of cytomegalovirus exposure and HLA in healthy donors. With 1 base clipped from V and 5 bases from J, the junction kept 5 bases outside the gene matches. The CDR3 runs 15 residues. Germline lookup yields CDR1 KGHSY and CDR2 FQNENV. Generated by immunoSEQ multiplex PCR, the TCRdb table keeps only in-frame clones and is missing some. The repertoire includes tens of thousands of clones, around 97% of them detected once, and 1.5% to 2% sits in the top ten. Sequenced input: PBMCs. The receptor comes from a woman younger than 30 in good health and CMV-seropositive. The gene calls are TRBV16 and TRBJ1-5, with 7 bases identical to TRBD1. The DNA of the CDR3 is TGTGCCAGCAGCCAATTTTACAGGGGAGATCAGCCCCAGCATTTT. This sequence encodes CASSQFYRGDQPQHF. The full variable domain, with the rest looked up from reference TRBV16 and TRBJ1-5, is GEEVAQTPKHLVRGEGQKAKLYCAPIKGHSYVFWYQQVLKNEFKFLISFQNENVFDETGMPKERFSAKCLPNSPCSLEIQATKLEDSAVYFCASSQFYRGDQPQHFGDGTRLSIL.